A single sample is the source of the 14 T cell receptor beta chains below, sequenced in a study of blood T cell repertoires in COVID-19. Assay: immunoSEQ multiplex PCR; the TCRdb copy retains only in-frame clones and omits some. The sample gives 200,000 to 300,000 clones, 85% to 90% of which show up once; more than 1.2% is in the top ten. The sample was peripheral blood. These receptors were taken from a man older than 75 with acute or convalescent COVID-19.

The chain combines TRBV28 with TRBJ2-1; a weak D match, TRBD1 (6 bases). The CDR3 has 13 residues. Looked up from germline, CDR1 is MDHEN and CDR2 is SYDVKM. Trimming removed 6 bases at V and 15 bases at J, with 21 bases between. The CDR3 protein is CASSNILRDKVFF. CDR3 in DNA: TGTGCCAGCAGCAATATATTAAGGGACAAAGTGTTCTTC.

CDR3 region: CASSLGLAGGPGGQETQYF. In nucleotides, the CDR3 is TGTGCCAGCAGCTTGGGGCTAGCGGGAGGGCCGGGGGGACAAGAGACCCAGTACTTC. The chain joins TRBV7-3 to TRBJ2-5, with 12 bases identical to TRBD2. The CDR3 contains 19 residues. Germline lookup yields CDR1 SGHTA and CDR2 FQGTGA. V was clipped by 3 bases and J by 2 bases; unmatched bases: 13.

V gene TRBV20-1 combines with J gene TRBJ1-5; D perhaps matches TRBD1 (6 bases). CDR3 length: 15 residues. The germline gives CDR1 DFQATT, CDR2 SNEGSKA (reference sequence). The germline V and J ends were trimmed by 3 bases and 4 bases, with 16 bases remaining between them. The CDR3 coding sequence is TGCAGTGCTAGTGGAGGCAGGGGAAAGAATCAGCCCCAGCATTTT. Amino acids: CSASGGRGKNQPQHF.

The V gene is TRBV29-1, the J gene TRBJ1-1, with 9 nucleotides matching TRBD1. Germline V gene sequence: CDR1 SQVTM, CDR2 ANQGSEA. Trimming at V came to 7 bases and at J to 7 bases, leaving 10 bases not matched to a gene. The CDR3 is made up of 13 amino acids. CDR3 protein: CSARGQGIIEAFF. The CDR3 nucleotides read TGCAGCGCGAGAGGACAGGGGATAATTGAAGCTTTCTTT.

This chain links TRBV6-2 or TRBV6-3 with TRBJ1-2, with TRBD1 matching 8 bases. Per germline, CDR1 MNHEY and CDR2 SVGEGT. After removal of 5 bases from V and 4 bases from J, the junction contained 6 bases not matched to a gene. This CDR3 spans 14 amino acids. The CDR3 sequence: CASSPGQGGYGYTF. The DNA of the CDR3 is TGTGCCAGCAGTCCCGGACAGGGCGGCTATGGCTACACCTTC.

The rearrangement links TRBV25-1 to TRBJ2-1, with D perhaps TRBD2 (7 bases). V gave up 0 bases and J gave up 9 bases, with 15 bases separating them. Germline-derived CDR1 and CDR2 are MGHDK and SYGVNS. The CDR3 extends over 15 amino acids. DNA of the CDR3: TGTGCCAGCAGTGAATATCGACGGGGGGCAAGTGAGCAGTTCTTC. Translation: CASSEYRRGASEQFF.

The chain carries TRBV2 and TRBJ1-4; a weak D match, TRBD1 (5 bases). V shed 5 bases and J shed 7 bases, with 14 bases lying between them. The germline V gene has CDR1 SNHLY and CDR2 FYNNEI. The CDR3 extends over 14 amino acids. The DNA of the CDR3 is TGTGCCAGCAGTTTCCGGGTCCAGGGTGAAAAACTGTTTTTT. Residues: CASSFRVQGEKLFF. Together with reference TRBV2 and TRBJ1-4, the CDR3 gives the full variable domain: EPEVTQTPSHQVTQMGQEVILRCVPISNHLYFYWYRQILGQKVEFLVSFYNNEISEKSEIFDDQFSVERPDGSNFTLKIRSTKLEDSAMYFCASSFRVQGEKLFFGSGTQLSVL.

A single count supports this clone. The rearrangement links TRBV5-4 to TRBJ2-7, with TRBD1 matching 10 bases. This CDR3 region has 16 residues. Trimming removed 2 bases from V and 1 base from J; junction bases left unmatched: 6. Germline-derived CDR1 and CDR2 are SGHNT and YYREEE (reference sequence). CDR3 in amino acids: CASSFGTGAGSYEQYF. CDR3 nucleotides: TGTGCCAGCAGCTTCGGGACAGGGGCTGGATCCTACGAGCAGTACTTC.

The chain joins TRBV10-3 to TRBJ1-5; 8 nucleotides line up with TRBD1. V gave up 6 bases and J gave up 3 bases; unmatched junction bases: 7. There are 15 residues in the CDR3. The germline V gene has CDR1 ENHRY and CDR2 SYGVKD. The CDR3 DNA reads TGTGCCATCAGAGTGGCGACAGGGGCCAATCAGCCCCAGCATTTT. Its protein product is CAIRVATGANQPQHF.

This chain links TRBV19 with TRBJ1-6, with D uncertain. CDR3 length: 13 amino acids. Between the trimmed V and J ends, which lost 7 bases and 0 bases, there was a span of 4 bases. Germline CDR1 reads LNHDA; CDR2 reads SQIVND (reference sequence). CDR3 sequence (DNA): TGTGCCAGTACCAACTCCTATAATTCACCCCTCCACTTT. This sequence encodes CASTNSYNSPLHF.

This clone was picked up one time. This sequence joins TRBV7-2 and TRBJ2-6; weak D call: TRBD2 (5 bases). CDR1 SGHTA and CDR2 FQGNSA come from the germline V gene. CDR3 length: 16 residues. V lost 5 bases to trimming and J lost 3 bases, with 14 bases between them. The CDR3 is CASSRPGFGGANVLTF. CDR3 coding DNA: TGTGCCAGCAGCCGCCCGGGGTTTGGTGGGGCCAACGTCCTGACTTTC. Looking up the rest from reference TRBV7-2 and TRBJ2-6 gives the full variable domain: GAGVSQSPSNKVTEKGKDVELRCDPISGHTALYWYRQSLGQGLEFLIYFQGNSAPDKSGLPSDRFSAERTGGSVSTLTIQRTQQEDSAVYLCASSRPGFGGANVLTFGAGSRLTVL.

The gene calls are TRBV28 and TRBJ2-5; 7 bases align to TRBD1. The CDR3 has 15 amino acids. Losses at the gene ends were 5 bases for V and 4 bases for J; bases not matched to a gene: 10. The germline V gene has CDR1 MDHEN and CDR2 SYDVKM. CDR3 in DNA: TGTGCCAGCAGTAACAGGGGAAGTGGGTCAGAGACCCAGTACTTC. It yields the protein CASSNRGSGSETQYF.

This clone was detected once. The chain recombines TRBV6-5 with TRBJ2-2; the D gene is possibly TRBD1 (6 bases). Trimming cost V 0 bases and J 7 bases, with 15 bases left between them. The CDR3 runs 16 residues. CDR1 and CDR2 (germline): MNHEY, SVGAGI. The CDR3 DNA is TGTGCCAGCAGTTACTCAGGGACAACAAAGATCGGGGAGCTGTTTTTT. Its translation is CASSYSGTTKIGELFF.

The chain employs TRBV28 and TRBJ2-7; 7 bases match TRBD2. Germline trimming cut 7 bases from V and 3 bases from J; bases unmatched to any gene: 3. The CDR3 extends over 12 amino acids. The germline V gene encodes CDR1 MDHEN and CDR2 SYDVKM. The CDR3 is CASKASGYEQYF. In DNA, the CDR3 is TGTGCCAGCAAGGCTAGCGGCTACGAGCAGTACTTC.